Included here is one T cell receptor beta chain sequence, with context. The antigen remains unidentified. The data stem from a study of Ad26.COV2.S vaccination and SARS-CoV-2 variants. Across the study: As a participant in COV1001, the donor was in the Ad26.COV2.S trial arm. Broader study findings: TCR breadth and depth estimates may have understated total T cell responses.

Germline V CDR1 and CDR2: LNHDA, SQIVND (reference sequence). Trimming removed 5 bases at V and 1 base at J, with 11 bases between. This CDR3 is 14 amino acids long. Using immunoSEQ multiplex PCR, the repertoire was profiled, and TCRdb retains in-frame clones only, with some absent. Of about 440,000 clones detected, roughly 87% appear once; the ten largest clones hold 13%. Treatment defined: about 20 received Ad26.COV2.S at low or high dose, single or two shots; roughly five received placebo; per-sample allocation not given. Sampling occurred on day 63 after the first vaccine or placebo injection. A Boston donor was an adult aged 18-55 years.

The sequences come from peripheral blood, collected in a trial of Ad26.COV2.S vaccine versus placebo. The chain couples TRBV19 to TRBJ1-1; D not certain. The sequence came from a person between 18 and 59 years old who received the Ad26.COV2.S COVID-19 vaccine or a placebo. The CDR3 DNA sequence: TGTGCCAGTAGTCCCTGGAACCAGAACACTGAAGCTTTCTTT. Protein: CASSPWNQNTEAFF.